One sample yielded the 7 T cell receptor beta chains listed below, sequenced in a study of cytomegalovirus exposure and HLA in healthy donors. Researchers ran the PCR with 60 Vbeta and 13 Jbeta primers. Sequencing used immunoSEQ multiplex PCR; TCRdb keeps in-frame clones, though not all of them. The data contain about 170,000 clones, just under 80% of them singletons. Sample: PBMCs. The receptors shown here come from a woman in her forties or fifties in good health and CMV-seropositive.

The chain employs TRBV5-5 and TRBJ2-7, with TRBD1 matching over 9 bases. The CDR3 spans 16 residues. The ends lost 4 bases at V and 0 bases at J; junction bases unmatched: 8. Germline lookup yields CDR1 SGHKS and CDR2 YYEKEE (reference sequence). Here the CDR3 reads CASSLVGTGYSYEQYF. As DNA, the CDR3 is TGTGCCAGCAGCCTTGTGGGGACAGGGTACTCCTACGAGCAGTACTTC.

The chain employs TRBV4-3 and TRBJ2-7; 16 nucleotides agree with TRBD2. Germline V gene data show CDR1 as LGHNA and CDR2 as YSLEER. The ends lost 4 bases at V and 0 bases at J; junction bases unmatched: 9. This CDR3 is built from 19 residues. The CDR3 nucleotides read TGCGCCAGCAGCCTGGGACTAGCGGGAGGGCCTGCCCGCTCCTACGAGCAGTACTTC. This translates into CASSLGLAGGPARSYEQYF.

The chain combines TRBV7-8 with TRBJ2-2; the match to TRBD2 covers 8 bases. With V trimmed by 8 bases and J by 4 bases, 3 bases remained unmatched. CDR1 and CDR2 from the germline V gene are SGHVS and FQNEAQ. CDR3 length: 13 amino acids. CDR3 sequence (DNA): TGTGCCAGCCCACTAGCGGCCACCGGGGAGCTGTTTTTT. Translated: CASPLAATGELFF.

V is TRBV7-2 and J is TRBJ1-4; D not resolved. The CDR3 is made up of 15 amino acids. Trimming pared 1 base from V and 3 bases from J, leaving 9 bases between. Germline assignment: CDR1 SGHTA and CDR2 FQGNSA. CDR3 in DNA: TGTGCCAGCAGCTTAGGAGGGAAGGCTAATGAAAAACTGTTTTTT. Translated, it gives CASSLGGKANEKLFF.

The chain joins TRBV9 to TRBJ1-2; 7 positions match TRBD1. Trimming took 0 bases from V and 7 from J; bases not matched to a gene: 6. The CDR3 runs to 14 residues. Germline V gives CDR1 SGDLS, CDR2 YYNGEE. CDR3 in DNA: TGTGCCAGCAGCGTAGGAACCGACAGGGCTGGCTACACCTTC. Translated, it gives CASSVGTDRAGYTF.

The chain is built from TRBV5-4 and TRBJ1-4; D is perhaps TRBD1 (5 bases). The length of the CDR3 is 14 residues. Trimming shortened V by 3 bases and J by 3 bases, and 9 bases separated the two germline ends. Germline V gene data show CDR1 as SGHNT and CDR2 as YYREEE (reference sequence). CDR3 sequence reads: CASSSGGPNEKLFF. CDR3 nucleotide sequence: TGTGCCAGCAGCTCGGGGGGTCCTAATGAAAAACTGTTTTTT.

In its sample, this clone was seen a few times. The chain has TRBV6-4 and TRBJ2-2; TRBD2 is a possible D gene (6 bases). V was trimmed by 6 bases and J by 6 bases, leaving 14 bases between them. The V gene's germline CDR1 is MRHNA and CDR2 SNTAGT. The CDR3 length is 14 residues. The CDR3 DNA reads as TGTGCCAGCAGCTTCGTTTCGGGAGCCGGGGAGCTGTTTTTT. Residues: CASSFVSGAGELFF.